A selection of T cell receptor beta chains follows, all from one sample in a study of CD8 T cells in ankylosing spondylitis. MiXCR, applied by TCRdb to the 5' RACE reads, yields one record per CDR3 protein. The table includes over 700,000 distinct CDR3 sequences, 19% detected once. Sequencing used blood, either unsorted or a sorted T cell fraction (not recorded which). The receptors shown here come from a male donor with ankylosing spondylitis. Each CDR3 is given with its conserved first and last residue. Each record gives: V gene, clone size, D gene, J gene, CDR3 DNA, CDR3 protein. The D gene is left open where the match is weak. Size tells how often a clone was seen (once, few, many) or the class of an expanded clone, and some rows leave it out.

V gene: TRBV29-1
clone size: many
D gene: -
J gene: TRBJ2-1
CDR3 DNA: TGCAGCGTCGCCCAGGGGAATGAGCAGTTCTTC
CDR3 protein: CSVAQGNEQFF

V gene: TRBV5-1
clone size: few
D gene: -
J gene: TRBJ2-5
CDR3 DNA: TGCGCCAGCAGCTCCGCGGGGGCGCCTTGGAGGGAGACCCAGTACTTC
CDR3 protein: CASSSAGAPWRETQYF

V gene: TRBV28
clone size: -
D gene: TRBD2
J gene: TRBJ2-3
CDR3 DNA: TGTGCCAGCAATGGGGCCGGCGGGAGCCCCCTCACAGATACGCAGTATTTT
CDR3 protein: CASNGAGGSPLTDTQYF

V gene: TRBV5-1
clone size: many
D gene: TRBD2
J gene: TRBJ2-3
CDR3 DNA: TGCGCCAGCAGCTCCGGACTAGCGGGGGTGTCAGATACGCAGTATTTT
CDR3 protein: CASSSGLAGVSDTQYF

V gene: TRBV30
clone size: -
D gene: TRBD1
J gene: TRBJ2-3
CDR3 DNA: TGTGCCTGGAGTGGAAGGACAGGGGCAAGCACAGATACGCAGTATTTT
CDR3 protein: CAWSGRTGASTDTQYF

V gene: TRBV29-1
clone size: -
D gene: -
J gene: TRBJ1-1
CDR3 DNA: TGCAGCGTTGGGATTTATAGTGAAGCTTTCTTT
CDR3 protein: CSVGIYSEAFF

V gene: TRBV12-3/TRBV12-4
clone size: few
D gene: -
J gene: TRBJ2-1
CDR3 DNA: TGTGCCAGCAGCCGTGGTTATGACTACAATGAGCAGTTCTTC
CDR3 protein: CASSRGYDYNEQFF

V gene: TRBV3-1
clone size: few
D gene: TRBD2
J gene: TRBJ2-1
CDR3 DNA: TGTGCCAGCCGACTAGCGGGAGGATACGATGAGCAGTTCTTC
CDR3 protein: CASRLAGGYDEQFF

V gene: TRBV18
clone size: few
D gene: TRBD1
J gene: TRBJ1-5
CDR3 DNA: TGTGCCAGCTCACTACGGACAGGGTTAGAGCAGCCCCAGCATTTT
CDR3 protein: CASSLRTGLEQPQHF

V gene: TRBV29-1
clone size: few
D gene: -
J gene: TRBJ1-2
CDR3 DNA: TGCAGCGTTGAGGCGGCAGGGTACTATGGCTACACCTTC
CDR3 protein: CSVEAAGYYGYTF

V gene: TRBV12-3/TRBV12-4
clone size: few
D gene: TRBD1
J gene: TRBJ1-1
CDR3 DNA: TGTGCCAGCAGTTTATCCGGAATGGGGACAGGACCTTACACTGAAGCTTTCTTT
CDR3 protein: CASSLSGMGTGPYTEAFF

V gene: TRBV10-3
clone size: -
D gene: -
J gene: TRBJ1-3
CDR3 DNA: TGTGCCATCAGTGACCGGTCCCCGGGACTCTGGTTGAGCTCTGGAAACACCATATATTTT
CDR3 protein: CAISDRSPGLWLSSGNTIYF

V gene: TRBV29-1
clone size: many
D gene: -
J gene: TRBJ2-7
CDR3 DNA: TGCAGCGCTCGGGACGGGCCCTACGAGCAGTACTTC
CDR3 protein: CSARDGPYEQYF

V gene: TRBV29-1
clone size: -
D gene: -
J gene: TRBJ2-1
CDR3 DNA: TGCAGCGTTCCCCCCCCGGTCTCCTACAATGAGCAGTTCTTC
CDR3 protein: CSVPPPVSYNEQFF

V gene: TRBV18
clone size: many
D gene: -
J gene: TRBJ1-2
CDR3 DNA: TGTGCCAGCTCACCACGGGCCTGGACGGCCGCTAACTATGGCTACACCTTC
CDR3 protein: CASSPRAWTAANYGYTF

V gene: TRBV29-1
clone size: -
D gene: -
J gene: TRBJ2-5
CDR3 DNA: TGCAGCGTTGTGTGGGGCTGGGAGACCCAGTACTTC
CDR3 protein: CSVVWGWETQYF

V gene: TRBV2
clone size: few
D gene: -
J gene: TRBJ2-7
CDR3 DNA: TGTGCCAGCAGTGACGGCTGGGGACAACCCTACGAGCAGTACTTC
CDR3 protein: CASSDGWGQPYEQYF

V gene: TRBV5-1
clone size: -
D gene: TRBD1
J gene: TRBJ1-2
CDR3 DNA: TGCGCCAGCAGCTACGGGACAGCTACGAATCTTGGCTACACCTTC
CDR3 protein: CASSYGTATNLGYTF

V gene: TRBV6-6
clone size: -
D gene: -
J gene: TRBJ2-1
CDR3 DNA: TGTGCCAGCAGTTCCGGGCACTACAATGAGCAGTTCTTC
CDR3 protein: CASSSGHYNEQFF

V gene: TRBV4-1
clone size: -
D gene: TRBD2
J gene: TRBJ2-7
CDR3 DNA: TGCGCCAGCAGCCAAGAGGCTAGCGGGATCTCCTACGAGCAGTACTTC
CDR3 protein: CASSQEASGISYEQYF

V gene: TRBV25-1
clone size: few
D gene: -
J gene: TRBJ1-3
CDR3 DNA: TGTGCCAGCAGTGAACAGGGGCATGGAAACACCATATATTTT
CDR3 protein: CASSEQGHGNTIYF

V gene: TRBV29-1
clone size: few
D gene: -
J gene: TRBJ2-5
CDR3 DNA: TGCAGCGTCCGGGGTGTAGGGGAGACCCAGTACTTC
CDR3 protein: CSVRGVGETQYF

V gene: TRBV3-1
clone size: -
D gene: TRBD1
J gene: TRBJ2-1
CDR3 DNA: TGTGCCAGCAGCCAAGAGGACAGGGCTTACAATGAGCAGTTCTTC
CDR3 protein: CASSQEDRAYNEQFF

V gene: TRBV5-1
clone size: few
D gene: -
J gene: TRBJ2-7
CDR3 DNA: TGCGCCAGCAACTGGGTGCCGCAGACTGATATCTACGAGCAGTACTTC
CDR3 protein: CASNWVPQTDIYEQYF

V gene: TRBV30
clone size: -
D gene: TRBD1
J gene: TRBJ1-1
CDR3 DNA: TGTGCCTGGAGTGTCGGGCAGGGGGCCGAAGCTTTCTTT
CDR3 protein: CAWSVGQGAEAFF

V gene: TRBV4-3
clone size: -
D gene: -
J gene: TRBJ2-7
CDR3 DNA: TGCGCCAGCAGCCAAGAAGGTCGAGACTACGAGCAGTACTTC
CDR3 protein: CASSQEGRDYEQYF

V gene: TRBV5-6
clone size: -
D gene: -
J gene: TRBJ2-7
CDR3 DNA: TGTGCCAGCAGCTCGTTGGAACCAGGGGCCTACGAGCAGTACTTC
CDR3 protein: CASSSLEPGAYEQYF

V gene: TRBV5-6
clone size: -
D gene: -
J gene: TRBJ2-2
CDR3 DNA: TGTGCCAGCAGCTTGGTCACAGGGAAGGCCGGGGAGCTGTTTTTT
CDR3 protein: CASSLVTGKAGELFF

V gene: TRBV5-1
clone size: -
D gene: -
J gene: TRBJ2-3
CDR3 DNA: TGCGCCAGCAGCTACCTAGCGTTCACAGATACGCAGTATTTT
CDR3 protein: CASSYLAFTDTQYF

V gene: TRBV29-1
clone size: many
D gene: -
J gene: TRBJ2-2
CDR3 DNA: TGCAGCGTAAAAAGACAGAACACCGGGGAGCTGTTTTTT
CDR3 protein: CSVKRQNTGELFF

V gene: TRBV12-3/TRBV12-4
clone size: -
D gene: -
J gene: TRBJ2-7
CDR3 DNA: TGTGCCAGCAGATACAGCGATGGTGAGCAGTACTTC
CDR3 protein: CASRYSDGEQYF

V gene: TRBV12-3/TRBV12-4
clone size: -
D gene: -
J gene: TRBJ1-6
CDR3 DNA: TGTGCCAGCAGTGCCAGGGTTGATTCACCCCTCCACTTT
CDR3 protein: CASSARVDSPLHF

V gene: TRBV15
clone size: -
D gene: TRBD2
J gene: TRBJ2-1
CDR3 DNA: TGTGCCACCAGCAGAACTCCGGGACTAGCAAACAATGAGCAGTTCTTC
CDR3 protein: CATSRTPGLANNEQFF

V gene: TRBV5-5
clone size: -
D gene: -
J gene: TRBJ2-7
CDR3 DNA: TGTGCCAGCAGCTTGGTCGGGAACGCCTACGAGCAGTACTTC
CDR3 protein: CASSLVGNAYEQYF

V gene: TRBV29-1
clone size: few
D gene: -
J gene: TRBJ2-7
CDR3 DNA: TGCAGCGTTGAAGATCTAGCGAACTCCTACGAGCAGTACTTC
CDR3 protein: CSVEDLANSYEQYF

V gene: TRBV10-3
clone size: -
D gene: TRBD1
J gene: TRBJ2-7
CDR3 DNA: TGTGCCACAGGTCGGACAGGGGACACCTACGAGCAGTACTTC
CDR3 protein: CATGRTGDTYEQYF

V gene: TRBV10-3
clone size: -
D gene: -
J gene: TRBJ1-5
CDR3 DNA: TGTGCCAGAGGGGAAAATCAGCCCCAGCATTTT
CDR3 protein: CARGENQPQHF

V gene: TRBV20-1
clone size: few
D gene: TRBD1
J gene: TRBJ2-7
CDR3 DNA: TGCAGTGCGGGTCGGGACAGGCCAAACGAGCAGTACTTC
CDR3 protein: CSAGRDRPNEQYF

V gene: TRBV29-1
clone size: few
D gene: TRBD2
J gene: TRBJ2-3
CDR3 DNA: TGCAGCGTTGGTCAGCGGGAGGGGTACACAGATACGCAGTATTTT
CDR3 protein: CSVGQREGYTDTQYF

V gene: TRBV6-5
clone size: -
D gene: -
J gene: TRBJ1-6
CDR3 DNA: TGTGCCAGCAGTTCCGGACGCCAAGGACTCCCTGCCCTCCACTTT
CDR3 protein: CASSSGRQGLPALHF

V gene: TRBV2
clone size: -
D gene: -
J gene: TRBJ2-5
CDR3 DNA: TGTGCCAGCTCCCTACTCACAGGGGAGACCCAGTACTTC
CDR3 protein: CASSLLTGETQYF

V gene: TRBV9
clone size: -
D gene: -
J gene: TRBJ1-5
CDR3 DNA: TGTGCCAGCAGCGTAGGTCCTACCAATCAGCCCCAGCATTTT
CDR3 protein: CASSVGPTNQPQHF

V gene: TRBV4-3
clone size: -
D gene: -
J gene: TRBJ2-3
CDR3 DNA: TGCGCCAGCAGCCAAGATCCGCAGGGAATCGCAGATACGCAGTATTTT
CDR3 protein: CASSQDPQGIADTQYF

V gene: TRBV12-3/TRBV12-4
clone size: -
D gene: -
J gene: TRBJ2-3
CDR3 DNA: TGTGCCAGCAGTTTATTCCGGGATACGCAGTATTTT
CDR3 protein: CASSLFRDTQYF

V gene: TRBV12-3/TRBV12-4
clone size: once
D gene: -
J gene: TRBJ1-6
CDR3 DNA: TGTGCCAGCAGTTTAACGGTAACACCCCTCCACTTT
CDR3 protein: CASSLTVTPLHF

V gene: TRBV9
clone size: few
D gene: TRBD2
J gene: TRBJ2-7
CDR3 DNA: TGTGCCAGCAGCGTAGGGGGGACTAGCGGGGTGTACGAGCAGTACTTC
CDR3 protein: CASSVGGTSGVYEQYF

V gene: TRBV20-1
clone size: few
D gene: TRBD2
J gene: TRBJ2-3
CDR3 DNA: TGCAGTGCCGCACCACTAGCGGGGGGGCCTGATACGCAGTATTTT
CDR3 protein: CSAAPLAGGPDTQYF